Presented here are 27 T cell receptor beta chains from one specimen sequenced in a study of T cell responses to AZD1222 COVID-19 vaccine. The method was immunoSEQ multiplex PCR; TCRdb's version includes in-frame clones alone and lacks a portion of them. The sample lists some 180,000 clones; 80% to 95% were seen once. The input for sequencing was peripheral blood, taken on day 0 of AZD1222 vaccination. These receptors originate from an adult in good health.

This clone was counted between two and nine times. The V gene is TRBV4-1, the J gene TRBJ2-2; D is uncertain. The CDR3 loop spans 16 amino acids. Per the germline V gene, CDR1 is MGHRA and CDR2 is YSYEKL. V gave up 0 bases and J gave up 3 bases, with 11 bases separating them. CDR3 bases: TGCGCCAGCAGCCAAGAGGCCCCGGACGACACCGGGGAGCTGTTTTTT. It is translated as CASSQEAPDDTGELFF.

The rearrangement uses TRBV6-5 and TRBJ2-7; a possible D gene is TRBD2 (5 bases). The CDR3 runs to 13 residues. Trimming cost V 7 bases and J 2 bases, with 12 bases left between them. Germline loops: CDR1 MNHEY, CDR2 SVGAGI. Here the CDR3 reads CASTNSGAYEQYF. DNA for the CDR3: TGTGCCAGCACCAACTCCGGGGCCTACGAGCAGTACTTC.

The chain employs TRBV6-4 and TRBJ2-3; 11 bases agree with TRBD2. From germline, CDR1 is MRHNA and CDR2 SNTAGT. This CDR3 has 15 residues. Unmatched junction bases numbered 3, after V lost 6 bases and J lost 1 base. CDR3 DNA sequence: TGTGCCAGCAGGGCACTAGCGGGGGGCACAGATACGCAGTATTTT. Protein sequence: CASRALAGGTDTQYF.

The rearrangement links TRBV28 to TRBJ2-4; TRBD1 matches at 8 bases. CDR1 MDHEN and CDR2 SYDVKM come from the germline V gene. The CDR3 is 15 amino acids. Trimming at V came to 11 bases and at J to 3 bases, leaving 12 bases not matched to a gene. CDR3 protein: CAGSWAGGGKNIQYF. The CDR3 DNA follows: TGTGCCGGCTCATGGGCAGGGGGCGGCAAAAACATTCAGTACTTC.

The chain employs TRBV5-6 and TRBJ1-2; 11 positions match TRBD1. This CDR3 spans 16 amino acids. Germline-derived CDR1 and CDR2 are SGHDT and YYEEEE. Trimming cost V 0 bases and J 4 bases; bases outside gene matches: 5. DNA of the CDR3: TGTGCCAGCAGCTTGGGCTCGGGACAGGGGGTCTATGGCTACACCTTC. Translating it yields CASSLGSGQGVYGYTF. The full variable domain, in which reference TRBV5-6 and TRBJ1-2 provide the parts outside the CDR3, is DAGVTQSPTHLIKTRGQQVTLRCSPKSGHDTVSWYQQALGQGPQFIFQYYEEEERQRGNFPDRFSGHQFPNYSSELNVNALLLGDSALYLCASSLGSGQGVYGYTFGSGTRLTVV.

Details on this clone: Sequence at one end of the junction differs from germline and may be a read error. The chain employs TRBV7-7 and TRBJ2-2; tentatively, D is TRBD1 (5 bases). The CDR3 is 14 residues long. The germline V gene encodes CDR1 SSHAT and CDR2 FNYEAQ (reference sequence). CDR3 in amino acids: CASSLGANTGELFF. DNA of the CDR3: TGTGCTAGCAGCTTAGGGGCGAACACCGGGGAGCTGTTTTTT.

The chain couples TRBV4-2 to TRBJ1-4, with D unclear. The CDR3 loop spans 15 amino acids. V was cut by 0 bases and J by 1 base, with 6 bases left in between. Germline CDR1 and CDR2: LGHNA and YNFKEQ. The CDR3 coding sequence is TGTGCCAGCAGCCAAGATAGATTAACTAATGAAAAACTGTTTTTT. This codes for CASSQDRLTNEKLFF.

The chain carries TRBV4-2 and TRBJ2-6; 7 nucleotides line up with TRBD2. There are 20 residues in the CDR3. V dropped 0 bases and J dropped 2; count of bases not matched to a gene: 13. Per germline, CDR1 LGHNA and CDR2 YNFKEQ. DNA for the CDR3: TGTGCCAGCAGCCAAGATCCGGCGGGAGTGGGGCTAGCTGGGGCCAACGTCCTGACTTTC. It translates to CASSQDPAGVGLAGANVLTF.

The CDR3 DNA sequence: TGTGCCAGTAGTATGTGGACTAGGACATTCTACAATGAGCAGTTCTTC. As protein: CASSMWTRTFYNEQFF. This chain connects TRBV19 to TRBJ2-1; 7 nucleotides match TRBD2. Germline-derived CDR1 and CDR2 are LNHDA and SQIVND (reference sequence). J gave up 3 bases and V 3 bases, and 8 bases lay outside the gene matches. The CDR3 loop spans 16 amino acids.

This clone has just a few counts. V is TRBV28 and J is TRBJ1-2; 10 bases match TRBD1. CDR1 is MDHEN and CDR2 is SYDVKM in the germline V gene. The CDR3 sequence is 16 residues long. V lost 7 bases to trimming and J lost 6 bases; unmatched junction nucleotides: 14. CDR3 residues: CASTSRLGGTGDGYTF. The CDR3 region has the DNA TGTGCCAGCACTTCGAGACTGGGCGGGACAGGGGATGGCTACACCTTC.

V gene TRBV29-1 combines with J gene TRBJ1-2, with 9 bases that match TRBD1. V lost 1 base and J lost 0; bases outside the gene matches: 9. The CDR3 consists of 17 residues. Germline CDR1 is SQVTM and CDR2 is ANQGSEA. DNA for the CDR3: TGCAGCGTTGAAGTCGTCCCGGACAGGGGAGCTAACTATGGCTACACCTTC. As protein: CSVEVVPDRGANYGYTF. The variable domain in full, completed from reference TRBV29-1 and TRBJ1-2, reads SAVISQKPSRDICQRGTSLTIQCQVDSQVTMMFWYRQQPGQSLTLIATANQGSEATYESGFVIDKFPISRPNLTFSTLTVSNMSPEDSSIYLCSVEVVPDRGANYGYTFGSGTRLTVV.

The chain carries TRBV10-3 and TRBJ2-1; 12 nucleotides agree with TRBD1. This CDR3 region has 15 residues. Looked up from germline, CDR1 is ENHRY and CDR2 is SYGVKD. With 6 bases clipped from V and 7 bases from J, the junction kept 7 bases outside the gene matches. The CDR3 protein is CAISPGTGGRNEQFF. In DNA form, the CDR3 reads TGTGCCATCAGCCCCGGGACAGGGGGCAGGAATGAGCAGTTCTTC.

The chain carries TRBV13 and TRBJ2-1; 10 bases agree with TRBD1. V was clipped by 4 bases and J by 6 bases; unmatched bases: 3. The CDR3 totals 14 residues. Germline V gives CDR1 PRHDT, CDR2 FYEKMQ (reference sequence). Written as DNA, the CDR3 is TGTGCCAGCAGCTCCGGGACAGGGGTCAATGAGCAGTTCTTC. The encoded protein is CASSSGTGVNEQFF.

The CDR3 region is CASSFLQAYYGYTF. The DNA of the CDR3 is TGTGCCAGCAGCTTCCTACAGGCGTACTATGGCTACACCTTC. The chain carries TRBV5-6 and TRBJ1-2, with D possibly TRBD1 on 5 matching bases. Germline V gene sequence: CDR1 SGHDT, CDR2 YYEEEE. Deletions cut 2 bases from V and 3 bases from J, with 11 bases between. This CDR3 is 14 amino acids long.

V gene TRBV2 combines with J gene TRBJ2-7; 8 bases map to TRBD1. The CDR3 covers 13 residues. CDR1 is SNHLY and CDR2 is FYNNEI in the germline V gene. J was trimmed by 6 bases and V by 9 bases; bases with no gene match: 10. The CDR3 DNA reads TGTGCCAGTGTGGACAGGGTATGGAGCGAGCAGTACTTC. This sequence encodes CASVDRVWSEQYF.

This clone was observed a handful of times. The V gene is TRBV5-1, the J gene TRBJ2-1; tentatively, D is TRBD1 or TRBD2 (6 bases each). The CDR3 runs to 15 residues. Germline V gene sequence: CDR1 SGHRS, CDR2 YFSETQ. Trimming stripped 1 base from V and 2 bases from J, with 10 bases between. The CDR3 region has the DNA TGCGCCAGCAGCTTGAGGGGGGCGACCTACAATGAGCAGTTCTTC. Translation gives CASSLRGATYNEQFF.

The chain employs TRBV7-8 and TRBJ2-7; D call uncertain. Trimming cost V 4 bases and J 5 bases, with 6 bases left between them. This CDR3 comprises 11 residues. Germline V CDR1 and CDR2: SGHVS, FQNEAQ. The CDR3 sequence: CASSYFDEQYF. The CDR3 nucleotides are TGTGCCAGCAGCTACTTCGACGAGCAGTACTTC.

This chain uses TRBV4-2 with TRBJ2-3; D call uncertain. Germline assignment: CDR1 LGHNA and CDR2 YNFKEQ. This CDR3 comprises 17 residues. Trimming removed 0 bases from V and 5 bases from J, with 18 bases in between. For the CDR3, the DNA is TGTGCCAGCAGCCAAGATGTCGCTGCCTTTTTCAGAGATACGCAGTATTTT. This encodes CASSQDVAAFFRDTQYF.

The chain employs TRBV7-9 and TRBJ2-7; a possible D gene is TRBD2 (7 bases). CDR3 length equals 13 residues. The V gene's germline CDR1 is SEHNR and CDR2 FQNEAQ (reference sequence). The ends were cut back, 6 bases at V and 2 bases at J, with 11 bases in the middle. Written as DNA, the CDR3 is TGTGCCAGCAGGGGAGGGACAACCTACGAGCAGTACTTC. Translation: CASRGGTTYEQYF.

The chain links TRBV6-1 to TRBJ1-1, with a tentative D call TRBD1 (6 bases). V was shortened by 3 bases and J by 5 bases, with 13 bases between the two germline ends. Germline V lookup: CDR1 MNHNS, CDR2 SASEGT. The CDR3 spans 14 residues. The CDR3 here is CASSEKTGLTEAFF. The DNA for the CDR3 is TGTGCCAGCAGTGAGAAGACAGGATTAACTGAAGCTTTCTTT.

The gene calls are TRBV5-1 and TRBJ2-3; D perhaps matches TRBD2 (5 bases). CDR1 is SGHRS, CDR2 YFSETQ, per germline. Trimming shortened V by 4 bases and J by 0 bases, and 12 bases separated the two germline ends. CDR3 length equals 15 residues. CDR3 in DNA: TGCGCCAGCAGCCCCGGGGATGTGAGCACAGATACGCAGTATTTT. Protein sequence: CASSPGDVSTDTQYF.

V usage is TRBV3-1 (or the pseudogene TRBV3-2) and J usage is TRBJ1-2, with a possible D match to TRBD1 (6 bases). The V end lost 3 bases, the J end lost 4 bases, and 9 bases lay between the germline ends. Germline assignment: CDR1 LGHDT and CDR2 YNNKEL (reference sequence). The CDR3 consists of 13 residues. Here the CDR3 reads CASSHLDSYGYTF. CDR3 sequence (DNA): TGTGCCAGCAGCCACCTGGACAGCTATGGCTACACCTTC.

This chain joins TRBV5-1 and TRBJ1-1; D is unresolved. Germline CDR1 is SGHRS and CDR2 is YFSETQ. The V end was cut by 2 bases, the J end by 0 bases, with 5 bases between. The CDR3 spans 13 residues. The chain's CDR3 is CASSFGMNTEAFF. As DNA, the CDR3 is TGCGCCAGCAGCTTTGGGATGAACACTGAAGCTTTCTTT. Variable domain in full (rest from reference TRBV5-1 and TRBJ1-1): KAGVTQTPRYLIKTRGQQVTLSCSPISGHRSVSWYQQTPGQGLQFLFEYFSETQRNKGNFPGRFSGRQFSNSRSEMNVSTLELGDSALYLCASSFGMNTEAFFGQGTRLTVV.

V usage is TRBV6-4 and J usage is TRBJ1-2; D gene uncertain. Trimming pared 0 bases from V and 0 bases from J, leaving 11 bases between. Germline V gene data show CDR1 as MRHNA and CDR2 as SNTAGT. The CDR3 loop spans 16 amino acids. The CDR3 is CASSDSRAGANYGYTF. The CDR3 bases are TGTGCCAGCAGTGACTCCCGGGCTGGGGCTAACTATGGCTACACCTTC.

The chain is built from TRBV5-4 and TRBJ2-3; unclear D gene. This CDR3 contains 13 residues. The germline CDR1 and CDR2 sequences are SGHNT and YYREEE (reference sequence). The V and J ends lost 4 bases and 5 bases respectively, with 11 bases between them. The CDR3 DNA reads TGTGCCAGCAGCCCGTGGAGTGGAGATACGCAGTATTTT. The encoded protein is CASSPWSGDTQYF.

The chain joins TRBV9 to TRBJ2-7; D assignment may be TRBD1 or TRBD2 (5 bases each). This CDR3 is 14 amino acids long. Germline assignment: CDR1 SGDLS and CDR2 YYNGEE. V lost 0 bases and J lost 5, with 12 bases in between. CDR3 in DNA: TGTGCCAGCAGCGTAGACCCGGGGCGGAACGAGCAGTACTTC. This encodes CASSVDPGRNEQYF.

The V gene is TRBV10-3, the J gene TRBJ2-6; a weak D match, TRBD2 (5 bases). V was clipped by 6 bases and J by 5 bases, with 14 bases between them. The CDR3 extends over 15 amino acids. From germline, CDR1 is ENHRY and CDR2 SYGVKD. This chain's CDR3 is CAIRLGAGRANVLTF. DNA of the CDR3: TGTGCCATCAGATTAGGCGCCGGGAGGGCCAACGTCCTGACTTTC.